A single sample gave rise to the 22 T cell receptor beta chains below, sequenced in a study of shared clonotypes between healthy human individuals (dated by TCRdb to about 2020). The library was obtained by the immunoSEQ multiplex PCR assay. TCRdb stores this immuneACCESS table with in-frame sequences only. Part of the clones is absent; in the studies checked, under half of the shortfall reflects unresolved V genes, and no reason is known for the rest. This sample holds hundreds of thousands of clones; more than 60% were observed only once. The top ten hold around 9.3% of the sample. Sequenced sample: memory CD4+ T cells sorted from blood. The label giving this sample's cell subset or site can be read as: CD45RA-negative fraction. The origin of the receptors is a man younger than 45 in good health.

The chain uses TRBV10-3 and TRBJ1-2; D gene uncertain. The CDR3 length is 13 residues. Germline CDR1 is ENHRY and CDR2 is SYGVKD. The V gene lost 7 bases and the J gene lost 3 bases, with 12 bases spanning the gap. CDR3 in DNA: TGTGCCATCACCCCTGAGAGTTACTATGGCTACACCTTC. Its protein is CAITPESYYGYTF.

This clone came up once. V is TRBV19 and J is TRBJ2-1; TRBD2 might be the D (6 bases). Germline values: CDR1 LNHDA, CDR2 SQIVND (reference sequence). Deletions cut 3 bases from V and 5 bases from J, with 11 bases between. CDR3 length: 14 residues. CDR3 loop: CASSIREWNNEQFF. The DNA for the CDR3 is TGTGCCAGTAGTATCCGGGAGTGGAACAATGAGCAGTTCTTC.

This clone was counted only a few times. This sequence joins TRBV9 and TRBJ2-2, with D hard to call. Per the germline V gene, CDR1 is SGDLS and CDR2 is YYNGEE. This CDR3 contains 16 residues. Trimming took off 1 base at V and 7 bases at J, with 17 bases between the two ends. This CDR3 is CASSVLTDPQSGELFF. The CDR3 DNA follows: TGTGCCAGCAGCGTACTAACGGACCCACAGAGCGGGGAGCTGTTTTTT.

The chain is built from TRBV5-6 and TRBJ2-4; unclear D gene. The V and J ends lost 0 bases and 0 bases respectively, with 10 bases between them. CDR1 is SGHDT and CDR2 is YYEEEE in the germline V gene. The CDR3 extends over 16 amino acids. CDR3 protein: CASSLARVLAKNIQYF. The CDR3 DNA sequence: TGTGCCAGCAGCTTGGCTCGGGTCCTAGCCAAAAACATTCAGTACTTC.

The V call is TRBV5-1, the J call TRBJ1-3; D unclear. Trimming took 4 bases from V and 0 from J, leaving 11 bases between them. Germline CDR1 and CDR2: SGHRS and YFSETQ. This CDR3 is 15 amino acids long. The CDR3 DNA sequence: TGCGCCAGCAGCGAACAAGGGAGCTCTGGAAACACCATATATTTT. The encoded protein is CASSEQGSSGNTIYF.

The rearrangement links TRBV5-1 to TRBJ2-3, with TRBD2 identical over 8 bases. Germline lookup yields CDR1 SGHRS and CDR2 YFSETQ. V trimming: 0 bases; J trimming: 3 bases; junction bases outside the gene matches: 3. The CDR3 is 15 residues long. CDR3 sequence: CASSLAGGRTDTQYF. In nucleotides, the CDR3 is TGCGCCAGCAGCTTGGCGGGGGGGAGGACAGATACGCAGTATTTT. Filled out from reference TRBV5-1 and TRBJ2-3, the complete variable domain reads KAGVTQTPRYLIKTRGQQVTLSCSPISGHRSVSWYQQTPGQGLQFLFEYFSETQRNKGNFPGRFSGRQFSNSRSEMNVSTLELGDSALYLCASSLAGGRTDTQYFGPGTRLTVL.

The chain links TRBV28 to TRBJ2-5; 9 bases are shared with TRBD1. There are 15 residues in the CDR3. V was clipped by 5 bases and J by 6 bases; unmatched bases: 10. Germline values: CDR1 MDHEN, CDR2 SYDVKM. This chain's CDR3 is CASSTTGGDLKTQYF. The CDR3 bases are TGTGCCAGCAGTACTACAGGGGGCGATTTGAAGACCCAGTACTTC. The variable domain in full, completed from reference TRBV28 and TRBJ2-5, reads DVKVTQSSRYLVKRTGEKVFLECVQDMDHENMFWYRQDPGLGLRLIYFSYDVKMKEKGDIPEGYSVSREKKERFSLILESASTNQTSMYLCASSTTGGDLKTQYFGPGTRLLVL.

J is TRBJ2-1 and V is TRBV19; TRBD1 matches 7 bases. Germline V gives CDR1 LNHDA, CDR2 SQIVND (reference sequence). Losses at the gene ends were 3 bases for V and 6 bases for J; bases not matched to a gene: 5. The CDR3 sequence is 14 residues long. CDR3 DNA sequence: TGTGCCAGTAGTATGAGTCCAGGGGGCAATGAGCAGTTCTTC. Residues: CASSMSPGGNEQFF.

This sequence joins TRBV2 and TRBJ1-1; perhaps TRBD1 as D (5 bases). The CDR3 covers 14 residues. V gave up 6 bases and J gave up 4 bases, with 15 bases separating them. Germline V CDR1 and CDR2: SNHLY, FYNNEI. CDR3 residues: CASRGLGWGTEAFF. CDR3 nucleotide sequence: TGTGCCAGCAGGGGACTCGGCTGGGGCACTGAAGCTTTCTTT.

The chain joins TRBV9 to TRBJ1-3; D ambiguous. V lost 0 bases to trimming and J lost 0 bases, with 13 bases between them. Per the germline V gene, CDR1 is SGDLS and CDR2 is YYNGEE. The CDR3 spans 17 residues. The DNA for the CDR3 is TGTGCCAGCAGCGTAGCCAGCCGGGCCCACTCTGGAAACACCATATATTTT. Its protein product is CASSVASRAHSGNTIYF. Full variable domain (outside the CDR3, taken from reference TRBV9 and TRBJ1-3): DSGVTQTPKHLITATGQRVTLRCSPRSGDLSVYWYQQSLDQGLQFLIQYYNGEERAKGNILERFSAQQFPDLHSELNLSSLELGDSALYFCASSVASRAHSGNTIYFGEGSWLTVV.

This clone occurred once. CDR3 in DNA: TGTGCCAGCAGCTTGGGTAGAAGCACAGATACGCAGTATTTT. This gives the protein CASSLGRSTDTQYF. J is TRBJ2-3 and V is TRBV5-7; D is ambiguous. TRBV5-7 is labeled an ORF, and its function is uncertain. Trimming pared 0 bases from V and 0 bases from J, leaving 5 bases between. The CDR3 has 14 residues.

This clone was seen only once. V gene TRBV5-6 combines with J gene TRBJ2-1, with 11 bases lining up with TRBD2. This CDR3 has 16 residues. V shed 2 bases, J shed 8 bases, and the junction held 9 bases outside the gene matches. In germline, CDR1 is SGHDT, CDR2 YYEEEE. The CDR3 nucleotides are TGTGCCAGCAGCTTAAGGTTTACTAGCGGGAGTCATGAGCAGTTCTTC. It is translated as CASSLRFTSGSHEQFF.

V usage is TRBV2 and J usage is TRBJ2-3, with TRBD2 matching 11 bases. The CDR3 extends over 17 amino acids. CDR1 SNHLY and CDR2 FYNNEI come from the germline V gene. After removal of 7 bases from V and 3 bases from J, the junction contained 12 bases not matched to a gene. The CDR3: CASKSSGTSGQTDTQYF. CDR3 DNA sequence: TGTGCCAGCAAGTCCTCCGGGACTAGCGGACAAACAGATACGCAGTATTTT. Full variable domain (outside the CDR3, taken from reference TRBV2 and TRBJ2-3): EPEVTQTPSHQVTQMGQEVILRCVPISNHLYFYWYRQILGQKVEFLVSFYNNEISEKSEIFDDQFSVERPDGSNFTLKIRSTKLEDSAMYFCASKSSGTSGQTDTQYFGPGTRLTVL.

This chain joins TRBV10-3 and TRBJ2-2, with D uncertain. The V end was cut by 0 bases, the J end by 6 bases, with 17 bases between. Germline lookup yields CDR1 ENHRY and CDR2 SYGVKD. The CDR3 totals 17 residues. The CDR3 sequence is CAISESWGSGGAGELFF. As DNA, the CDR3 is TGTGCCATCAGTGAGTCTTGGGGTTCAGGTGGAGCCGGGGAGCTGTTTTTT.

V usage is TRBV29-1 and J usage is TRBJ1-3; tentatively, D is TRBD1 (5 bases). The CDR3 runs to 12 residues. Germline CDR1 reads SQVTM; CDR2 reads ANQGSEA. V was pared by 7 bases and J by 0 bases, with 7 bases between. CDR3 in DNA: TGCAGCGGGACAAGCTCTGGAAACACCATATATTTT. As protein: CSGTSSGNTIYF.

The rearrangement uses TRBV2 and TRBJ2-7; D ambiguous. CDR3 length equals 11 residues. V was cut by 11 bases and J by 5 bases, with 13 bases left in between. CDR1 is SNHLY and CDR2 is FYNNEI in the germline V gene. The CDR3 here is CAGKIWDEQYF. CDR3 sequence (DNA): TGTGCCGGCAAGATTTGGGACGAGCAGTACTTC.

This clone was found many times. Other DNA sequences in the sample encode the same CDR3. CDR3 sequence reads: CASSERGDTQYF. DNA of the CDR3: TGCGCCAGCAGTGAGCGAGGGGATACGCAGTATTTT. The genes are TRBV10-2 and TRBJ2-3; D possibly corresponds to TRBD2 (5 bases). CDR1 is WSHSY, CDR2 SAAADI, per germline. V shed 2 bases and J shed 6 bases, with 6 bases lying between them. The CDR3 length is 12 residues.

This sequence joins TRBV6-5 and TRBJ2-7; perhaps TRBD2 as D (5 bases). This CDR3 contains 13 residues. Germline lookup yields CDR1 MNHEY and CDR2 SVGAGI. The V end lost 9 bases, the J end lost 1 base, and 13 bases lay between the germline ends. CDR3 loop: CASRRPGSYEQYF. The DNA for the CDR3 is TGTGCCAGTAGGAGGCCCGGTTCCTACGAGCAGTACTTC.

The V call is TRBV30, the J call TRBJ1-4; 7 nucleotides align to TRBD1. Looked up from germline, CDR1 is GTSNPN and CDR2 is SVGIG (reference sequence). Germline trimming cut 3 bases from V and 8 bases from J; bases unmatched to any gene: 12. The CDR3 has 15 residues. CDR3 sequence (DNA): TGTGCCTGGAGGGACGTGACAGGGACGGGGGAAAAACTGTTTTTT. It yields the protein CAWRDVTGTGEKLFF. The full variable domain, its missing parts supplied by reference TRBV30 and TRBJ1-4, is SQTIHQWPATLVQPVGSPLSLECTVEGTSNPNLYWYRQAAGRGLQLLFYSVGIGQISSEVPQNLSASRPQDRQFILSSKKLLLSDSGFYLCAWRDVTGTGEKLFFGSGTQLSVL.

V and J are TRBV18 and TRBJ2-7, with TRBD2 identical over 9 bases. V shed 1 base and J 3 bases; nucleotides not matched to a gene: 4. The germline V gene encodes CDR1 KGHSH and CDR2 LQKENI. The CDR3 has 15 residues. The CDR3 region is CASSPQLAGNYEQYF. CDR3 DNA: TGTGCCAGCTCACCACAACTAGCGGGTAACTACGAGCAGTACTTC.

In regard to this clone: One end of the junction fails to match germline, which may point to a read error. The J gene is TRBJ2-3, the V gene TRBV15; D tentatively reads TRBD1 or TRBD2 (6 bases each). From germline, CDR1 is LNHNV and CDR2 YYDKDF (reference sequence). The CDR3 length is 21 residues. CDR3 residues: CATSGDWNVGGRSGSTDTQYF. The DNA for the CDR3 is TGTGCCACCAGCGGAGACTGGAACGTGGGGGGCAGGAGCGGGTCCACAGATACGCAGTATTTT.

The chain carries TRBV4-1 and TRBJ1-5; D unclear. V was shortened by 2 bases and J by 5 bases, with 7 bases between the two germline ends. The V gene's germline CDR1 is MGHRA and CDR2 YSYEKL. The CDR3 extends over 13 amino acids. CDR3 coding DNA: TGCGCCAGCAGCCAACAGCAGGATCAGCCCCAGCATTTT. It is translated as CASSQQQDQPQHF.